Given below is one T cell receptor beta chain in context. This entry comes from a study of cytomegalovirus exposure and HLA in healthy donors. Vbeta (60) and Jbeta (13) primers were used in the PCR. The table came from immunoSEQ multiplex PCR; TCRdb's copy has only in-frame clones and leaves some out. Its table records about 46,000 clones. The trim removed 0 bases at V and 7 bases at J, leaving 5 bases unmatched. There are 14 residues in the CDR3. In germline, CDR1 is LGHNA, CDR2 YSLEER. Sequencing used PBMCs. The rearrangement links TRBV4-3 to TRBJ1-1, with 7 bases matching TRBD1. The sequence was obtained from a woman in her thirties or forties in good health and CMV-seronegative. The CDR3 reads CASSQDYGTDEAFF. As DNA, the CDR3 is TGCGCCAGCAGCCAAGATTATGGGACAGATGAAGCTTTCTTT.